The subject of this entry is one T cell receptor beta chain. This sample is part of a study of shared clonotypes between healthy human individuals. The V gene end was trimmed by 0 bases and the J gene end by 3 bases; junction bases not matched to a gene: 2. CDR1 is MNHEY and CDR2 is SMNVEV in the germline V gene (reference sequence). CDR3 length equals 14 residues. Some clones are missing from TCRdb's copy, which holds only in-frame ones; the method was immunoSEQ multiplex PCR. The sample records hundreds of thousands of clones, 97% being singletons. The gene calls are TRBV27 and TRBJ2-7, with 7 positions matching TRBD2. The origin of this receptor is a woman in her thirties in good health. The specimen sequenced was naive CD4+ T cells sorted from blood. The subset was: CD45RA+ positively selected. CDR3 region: CASSLSRTSYEQYF. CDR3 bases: TGTGCCAGCAGTTTATCCCGGACTAGCTACGAGCAGTACTTC.